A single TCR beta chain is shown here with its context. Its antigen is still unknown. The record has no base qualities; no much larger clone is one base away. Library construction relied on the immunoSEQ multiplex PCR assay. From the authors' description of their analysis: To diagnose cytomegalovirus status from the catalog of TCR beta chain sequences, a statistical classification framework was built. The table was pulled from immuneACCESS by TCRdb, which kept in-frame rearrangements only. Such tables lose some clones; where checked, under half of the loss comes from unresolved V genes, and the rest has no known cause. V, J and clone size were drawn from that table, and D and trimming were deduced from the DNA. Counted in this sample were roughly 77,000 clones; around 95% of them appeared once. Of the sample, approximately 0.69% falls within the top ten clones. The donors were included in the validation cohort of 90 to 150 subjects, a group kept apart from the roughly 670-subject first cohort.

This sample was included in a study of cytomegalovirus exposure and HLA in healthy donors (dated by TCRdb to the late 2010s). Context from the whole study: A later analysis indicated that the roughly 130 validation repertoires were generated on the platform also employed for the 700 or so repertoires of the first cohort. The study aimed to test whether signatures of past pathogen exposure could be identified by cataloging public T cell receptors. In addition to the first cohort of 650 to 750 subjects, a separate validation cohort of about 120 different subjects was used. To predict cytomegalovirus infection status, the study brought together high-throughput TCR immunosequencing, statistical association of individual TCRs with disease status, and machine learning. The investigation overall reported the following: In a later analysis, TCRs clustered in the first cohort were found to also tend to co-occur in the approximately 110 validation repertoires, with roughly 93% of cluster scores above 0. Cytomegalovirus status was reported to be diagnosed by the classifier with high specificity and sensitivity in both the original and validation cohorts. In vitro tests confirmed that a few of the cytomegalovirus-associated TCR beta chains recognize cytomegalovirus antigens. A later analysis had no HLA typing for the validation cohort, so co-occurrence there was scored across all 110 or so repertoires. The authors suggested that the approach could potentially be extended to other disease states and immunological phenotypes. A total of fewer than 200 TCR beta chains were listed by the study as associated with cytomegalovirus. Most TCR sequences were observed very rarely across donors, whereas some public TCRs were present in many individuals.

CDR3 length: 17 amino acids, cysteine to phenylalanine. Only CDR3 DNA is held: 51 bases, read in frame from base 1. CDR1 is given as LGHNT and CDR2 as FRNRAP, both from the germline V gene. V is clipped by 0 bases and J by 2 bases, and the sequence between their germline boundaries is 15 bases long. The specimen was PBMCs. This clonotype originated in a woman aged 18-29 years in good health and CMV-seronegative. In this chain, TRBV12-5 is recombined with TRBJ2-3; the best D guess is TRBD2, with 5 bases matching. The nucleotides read TGTGCTAGTGGTTTGGTACTGACGGGAAAATACACAGATACGCAGTATTTT. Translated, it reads CASGLVLTGKYTDTQYF.